These 2 T cell receptor beta chains originate from one sample sequenced in a study of cytomegalovirus exposure and HLA in healthy donors (dated by TCRdb to between 2016 and 2019). Library preparation employed the immunoSEQ multiplex PCR assay. The multiplex PCR relied on a mix of 60 forward primers for TCR Vbeta segments and 13 reverse primers for TCR Jbeta segments. Sourced from immuneACCESS, this table was stored by TCRdb with only in-frame sequences that have V and J called. A share of the clones is absent; for the studies checked, an unresolved V gene accounts for under half, and the remainder has no known explanation. Recorded for this sample are 150,000 to 200,000 clones; around four fifths of them occurred a single time. The ten largest make up about 9.1% of the sample. Sequencing used PBMCs. The receptors were sampled from a man between 18 and 35 years old in good health and CMV-seropositive.

This clone was picked up one time. This rearrangement joins TRBV4-3 to TRBJ2-7; 9 positions agree with TRBD2. V dropped 0 bases and J dropped 3; count of bases not matched to a gene: 6. Germline V lookup: CDR1 LGHNA, CDR2 YSLEER. The CDR3 is 16 residues long. CDR3 region: CASSQDLPSGNYEQYF. The CDR3, as DNA: TGCGCCAGCAGCCAAGATCTCCCTAGCGGGAACTACGAGCAGTACTTC.

The chain recombines TRBV27 with TRBJ2-3; unclear D gene. Trimming took off 0 bases at V and 3 bases at J, with 7 bases between the two ends. Germline CDR1 is MNHEY and CDR2 is SMNVEV (reference sequence). This CDR3 is built from 14 residues. CDR3: CASSLSSKTDTQYF. DNA for the CDR3: TGTGCCAGCAGTTTATCGTCTAAAACAGATACGCAGTATTTT.